The 29 T cell receptor beta chains below all came from one sample that was sequenced in a study of OX40 agonist ivuxolimab in advanced cancers. Produced via immunoSEQ multiplex PCR; TCRdb's table is partial and in-frame only. The sample carries some 60,000 clones, 84% recorded once. Sample: CD4+ or CD8+ T cells sorted from blood, taken in a trial of the OX40 agonist ivuxolimab. The receptors shown here come from an adult with an advanced solid tumor such as melanoma, head and neck, liver or kidney cancer.

The chain is built from TRBV13 and TRBJ2-7, with D possibly being TRBD2 (7 bases). Trimming took off 3 bases at V and 6 bases at J, with 15 bases between the two ends. The CDR3 covers 14 residues. Germline CDR1 and CDR2: PRHDT and FYEKMQ (reference sequence). CDR3 in amino acids: CASSFGGRVPEQYF. CDR3 DNA: TGTGCCAGCAGCTTCGGGGGGCGAGTTCCCGAGCAGTACTTC.

This clone is medium-sized (0.01 to 0.1%) within its sample. The chain carries TRBV27 and TRBJ2-7; 7 bases are a match to TRBD2. The CDR3 extends over 13 amino acids. V shed 7 bases and J 0 bases; nucleotides not matched to a gene: 3. Germline V gene data show CDR1 as MNHEY and CDR2 as SMNVEV (reference sequence). This CDR3 reads CASMGGDSYEQYF. The CDR3 region has the DNA TGTGCCAGCATGGGGGGGGACTCCTACGAGCAGTACTTC.

This chain uses TRBV11-2 with TRBJ2-7; the D is unclear. The CDR3 covers 15 residues. The ends were cut back, 0 bases at V and 0 bases at J, with 9 bases in the middle. Germline loops: CDR1 SGHAT, CDR2 FQNNGV. The CDR3 here is CASSLEVPSSYEQYF. In DNA form, the CDR3 reads TGTGCCAGCAGCTTAGAGGTCCCGTCCTCCTACGAGCAGTACTTC.

In its sample, this clone was seen a few times. The chain is built from TRBV7-8 and TRBJ2-1; D perhaps matches TRBD2 (5 bases). With 5 bases removed from V and 10 bases from J, the gap between germline ends came to 18 bases. The CDR3 contains 14 residues. Germline CDR1 SGHVS, CDR2 FQNEAQ. The CDR3 DNA reads as TGTGCCAGCAGCGACACTAGGATGGGGAAGGAGCAGTTCTTC. Translated: CASSDTRMGKEQFF.

The CDR3: CAWTPSTGRPSNQPQHF. In nucleotides, the CDR3 is TGTGCCTGGACCCCCTCGACAGGGAGGCCAAGCAATCAGCCCCAGCATTTT. This chain connects TRBV30 to TRBJ1-5; 7 nucleotides match TRBD1. Losses at the gene ends were 4 bases for V and 1 base for J; bases not matched to a gene: 13. The CDR3 is made up of 17 amino acids. Germline assignment: CDR1 GTSNPN and CDR2 SVGIG (reference sequence).

This clone was seen once. The rearrangement links TRBV9 to TRBJ2-3; TRBD1 is a possible D gene (6 bases). Trimming stripped 0 bases from V and 4 bases from J, with 9 bases between. The CDR3 has 14 amino acids. Germline V CDR1 and CDR2: SGDLS, YYNGEE. CDR3 loop: CASSVVGGPDTQYF. The DNA of the CDR3 is TGTGCCAGCAGCGTAGTTGGGGGCCCAGATACGCAGTATTTT.

The chain recombines TRBV25-1 with TRBJ1-2, with D unclear. Germline V gives CDR1 MGHDK, CDR2 SYGVNS. Between the trimmed V and J ends, which lost 6 bases and 8 bases, there was a span of 19 bases. The CDR3 runs to 14 residues. The CDR3 DNA reads as TGTGCCAGCAGCACTCCGGGTATGTTTTGGGGCTACACCTTC. Its translation is CASSTPGMFWGYTF.

The gene calls are TRBV10-3 and TRBJ2-1; 13 positions match TRBD2. Germline loops: CDR1 ENHRY, CDR2 SYGVKD. This CDR3 region has 16 residues. The junction had 2 bases not matched to a gene; V was cut back by 0 bases and J by 6 bases. CDR3 sequence (DNA): TGTGCCATCAGTGAGTCGGGACTAGCGGGATCCAATGAGCAGTTCTTC. It translates to CAISESGLAGSNEQFF.

The CDR3: CASSLNRGDQETQYF. Here the CDR3 DNA reads TGTGCCAGCAGCTTAAACCGGGGGGACCAAGAGACCCAGTACTTC. V is TRBV7-2 and J is TRBJ2-5, with 7 bases lining up with TRBD2. This CDR3 spans 15 amino acids. Germline V gene lookup returns CDR1 SGHTA and CDR2 FQGNSA. V lost 2 bases and J lost 0; bases outside the gene matches: 3.

This clone is a singleton in its sample. The CDR3 sequence is CASKRGNQPQHF. The DNA for the CDR3 is TGTGCCAGCAAAAGGGGCAATCAGCCCCAGCATTTT. The V call is TRBV6-6, the J call TRBJ1-5; D remains unclear. Trimming removed 7 bases at V and 2 bases at J, with 6 bases between. This CDR3 contains 12 residues. The germline V gene has CDR1 MNHNY and CDR2 SVGAGI (reference sequence).

The rearrangement uses TRBV7-8 and TRBJ1-2; D call uncertain. Trimming shortened V by 1 base and J by 5 bases, and 11 bases separated the two germline ends. CDR1 SGHVS and CDR2 FQNEAQ come from the germline V gene. The CDR3 runs to 14 residues. CDR3 sequence (DNA): TGTGCCAGCAGCTTAGACCCCCCGCGTTATGGCTACACCTTC. This codes for CASSLDPPRYGYTF.

The V call is TRBV18, the J call TRBJ1-3; maybe TRBD2 (5 bases). The J call may be wrong; the DNA end is better matched by TRBJ2-2. The CDR3 is 15 amino acids. Germline-derived CDR1 and CDR2 are KGHSH and LQKENI. In DNA form, the CDR3 reads TGTGCCAGCTCACTGGACGTTCGAGGGACCGGGGAGCTGTTTTTT. Translation: CASSLDVRGTGELFF.

The chain is built from TRBV30 and TRBJ1-1, with 8 positions matching TRBD1. Trimming at V came to 3 bases and at J to 0 bases, leaving 6 bases not matched to a gene. The CDR3 runs to 15 residues. Germline V gives CDR1 GTSNPN, CDR2 SVGIG (reference sequence). The CDR3 nucleotides read TGTGCCTGGAGAAACCGACAGGGGTTGAACACTGAAGCTTTCTTT. Amino acid sequence: CAWRNRQGLNTEAFF.

This chain connects TRBV25-1 to TRBJ2-7; D tentatively fits TRBD1 or TRBD2 (5 bases each). The germline CDR1 and CDR2 sequences are MGHDK and SYGVNS. CDR3 size: 13 residues. The ends were cut back, 9 bases at V and 3 bases at J, with 15 bases in the middle. CDR3 sequence (DNA): TGTGCCAGTCAGGGAGACCCCATCTACGAGCAGTACTTC. This codes for CASQGDPIYEQYF.

The chain combines TRBV15 with TRBJ1-5; D not resolved. Germline V CDR1 and CDR2: LNHNV, YYDKDF (reference sequence). Trimming removed 3 bases at V and 3 bases at J, with 6 bases between. The CDR3 has 13 residues. The CDR3: CATSRDANQPQHF. In DNA, the CDR3 is TGTGCCACCAGCAGGGATGCCAATCAGCCCCAGCATTTT.

The rearrangement joins TRBV7-2 to TRBJ2-3; 9 bases map to TRBD2. Germline V gives CDR1 SGHTA, CDR2 FQGNSA. The CDR3 length is 14 residues. Germline trimming cut 4 bases from V and 5 bases from J; bases unmatched to any gene: 4. DNA of the CDR3: TGTGCCAGCAGCTCGGCGGGGGGGGTAGATACGCAGTATTTT. Amino acid sequence: CASSSAGGVDTQYF.

The chain couples TRBV28 to TRBJ2-7; D is possibly TRBD2 (7 bases). Germline lookup yields CDR1 MDHEN and CDR2 SYDVKM. This CDR3 has 16 residues. Between the trimmed V and J ends, which lost 2 bases and 3 bases, there was a span of 17 bases. Here the CDR3 DNA reads TGTGCCAGCAGTTTACCGCCAACAGGGAGGGTCTACGAGCAGTACTTC. Amino acid sequence: CASSLPPTGRVYEQYF.

The gene calls are TRBV4-3 and TRBJ1-4; D is perhaps TRBD1 (6 bases). Between the trimmed V and J ends, which lost 0 bases and 1 base, there was a span of 6 bases. Germline loops: CDR1 LGHNA, CDR2 YSLEER. This CDR3 is 15 amino acids long. The CDR3 sequence: CASSQEQGTNEKLFF. CDR3 in DNA: TGCGCCAGCAGCCAAGAACAGGGAACTAATGAAAAACTGTTTTTT.

This chain connects TRBV11-2 to TRBJ1-1; D gene ambiguous. The CDR3 totals 12 residues. Per the germline V gene, CDR1 is SGHAT and CDR2 is FQNNGV. V was shortened by 4 bases and J by 1 base, with 4 bases between the two germline ends. This CDR3 reads CASSWENTEAFF. CDR3 sequence (DNA): TGTGCCAGCAGCTGGGAGAACACTGAAGCTTTCTTT.

The chain is built from TRBV5-1 and TRBJ2-5, with D hard to call. Germline loops: CDR1 SGHRS, CDR2 YFSETQ. The CDR3 covers 16 residues. Trimming removed 0 bases from V and 0 bases from J, with 12 bases in between. CDR3 loop: CASSLDGYAYQETQYF. In nucleotides, the CDR3 is TGCGCCAGCAGCTTGGATGGGTACGCGTACCAAGAGACCCAGTACTTC.

The chain is built from TRBV5-6 and TRBJ1-2; the match to TRBD1 covers 10 bases. The V and J ends lost 0 bases and 4 bases, in that order; junction bases with no gene match: 15. CDR1 and CDR2 (germline): SGHDT, YYEEEE. This CDR3 region has 19 residues. The CDR3 loop is CASSLDPTGGAGFGYGYTF. The CDR3 coding sequence is TGTGCCAGCAGCTTGGATCCGACAGGGGGCGCGGGGTTTGGCTATGGCTACACCTTC. The entire variable domain, with the rest obtained from reference TRBV5-6 and TRBJ1-2, is as follows: DAGVTQSPTHLIKTRGQQVTLRCSPKSGHDTVSWYQQALGQGPQFIFQYYEEEERQRGNFPDRFSGHQFPNYSSELNVNALLLGDSALYLCASSLDPTGGAGFGYGYTFGSGTRLTVV.

The V call is TRBV18, the J call TRBJ1-1, with TRBD1 as a possible D gene (5 bases). Trimming cost V 3 bases and J 3 bases, with 8 bases left between them. The CDR3 covers 13 residues. Germline CDR1 and CDR2: KGHSH and LQKENI. The CDR3 spells CASSPKGDTEAFF. CDR3 nucleotide sequence: TGTGCCAGCTCACCCAAAGGGGACACTGAAGCTTTCTTT.

This clone was detected a few times. The rearrangement links TRBV4-1 to TRBJ1-5, with 10 bases fitting TRBD1. This CDR3 is 17 amino acids long. Germline V lookup: CDR1 MGHRA, CDR2 YSYEKL. The V and J ends lost 1 base and 1 base, in that order; junction bases with no gene match: 4. The CDR3 DNA sequence: TGCGCCAGCAGCCAAGGGGGGACAGGGGTGAGCAATCAGCCCCAGCATTTT. This codes for CASSQGGTGVSNQPQHF.

The genes are TRBV10-3 and TRBJ1-3; D is undetermined. CDR1 and CDR2 from the germline V gene are ENHRY and SYGVKD. There are 15 residues in the CDR3. Trimming shortened V by 11 bases and J by 0 bases, and 17 bases separated the two germline ends. The CDR3 DNA follows: TGTGCCGCAACTGCTACTGAATTCTCTGGAAACACCATATATTTT. Residues: CAATATEFSGNTIYF.

The V gene is TRBV5-4, the J gene TRBJ1-2; a weak D match, TRBD1 (6 bases). CDR1 and CDR2 from the germline V gene are SGHNT and YYREEE (reference sequence). The germline V and J ends were trimmed by 1 base and 4 bases, with 17 bases remaining between them. The CDR3 length is 16 residues. This chain's CDR3 is CASSLMGGRGVYGYTF. DNA of the CDR3: TGTGCCAGCAGCTTGATGGGCGGGAGGGGGGTCTATGGCTACACCTTC.

This chain links TRBV5-4 with TRBJ2-7; TRBD1 agrees at 7 bases. Germline V lookup: CDR1 SGHNT, CDR2 YYREEE (reference sequence). There are 13 residues in the CDR3. Trimming removed 2 bases from V and 2 bases from J; junction bases left unmatched: 1. The CDR3 is CASSFDRAYEQYF. CDR3 DNA: TGTGCCAGCAGCTTCGACAGGGCCTACGAGCAGTACTTC. The full variable domain, its missing parts supplied by reference TRBV5-4 and TRBJ2-7, is ETGVTQSPTHLIKTRGQQVTLRCSSQSGHNTVSWYQQALGQGPQFIFQYYREEENGRGNFPPRFSGLQFPNYSSELNVNALELDDSALYLCASSFDRAYEQYFGPGTRLTVT.

This clone was counted between two and nine times. An end of the junction differs from the germline gene, which may be a read error. V gene TRBV11-2 combines with J gene TRBJ1-1; tentatively, D is TRBD1 (6 bases). This CDR3 comprises 12 residues. Per germline, CDR1 SGHAT and CDR2 FQNNGV. The CDR3 region has the DNA TGTGCCAGCAGCTTACCCCTGCGGGACACTGTATTT. Encoded protein: CASSLPLRDTVF.

The chain recombines TRBV28 with TRBJ1-4, with TRBD1 as a possible D gene (6 bases). This CDR3 has 13 amino acids. Germline V gives CDR1 MDHEN, CDR2 SYDVKM. V shed 2 bases and J shed 7 bases, with 8 bases lying between them. Written as DNA, the CDR3 is TGTGCCAGCAGTTTAGCAGGGGTTGAAAAACTGTTTTTT. Translation: CASSLAGVEKLFF.

CDR3 protein: CAWSVTQIYNEQFF. CDR3 bases: TGTGCCTGGAGTGTAACCCAGATTTACAATGAGCAGTTCTTC. V gene TRBV30 combines with J gene TRBJ2-1; no definite D call. The V and J ends lost 0 bases and 4 bases respectively, with 10 bases between them. The CDR3 runs to 14 residues. The germline gives CDR1 GTSNPN, CDR2 SVGIG (reference sequence).